Listed below are T cell receptor beta chains from one sample, sequenced in a study of CD8 T cells in ankylosing spondylitis. TCRdb itself ran the 5' RACE reads through MiXCR, one entry per CDR3 protein. The sample has around 320,000 distinct CDR3 sequences, less than 25% seen once. The sequencing sample was made of blood, either unsorted or a sorted T cell fraction (not recorded which). All receptors come from a female donor with ankylosing spondylitis or in good health (not recorded which). Each CDR3 is given with its conserved first and last residue. Each record gives: J gene, V gene, CDR3 length, D gene, clone size, CDR3 DNA, CDR3 protein. D genes are given only for firm matches. Clone size is stated in some rows and not others, as once, few, many or a class when expanded.

>TRBJ1-1|TRBV20-1|11|TRBD1|few
TGCAGTGCTAGATTGGGACAGATAGCTTTCTTT
CSARLGQIAFF
>TRBJ2-1|TRBV5-1|14|NA|many
TGCGCCAGCAAGGAATCCGCCTTCGGCAATGAGCAGTTCTTC
CASKESAFGNEQFF
>TRBJ2-3|TRBV7-2|16|TRBD2|many
TGTGCCAGCAGCTTAGAACTAGCGGGAGCGATAGATACGCAGTATTTT
CASSLELAGAIDTQYF
>TRBJ2-7|TRBV6-4|12|NA|NA
TGTGCCAGCAGAAGTCCAGGAGGCGAGCAGTACTTC
CASRSPGGEQYF
>TRBJ2-1|TRBV19|15|NA|few
TGTGCCAGTAATTGGGGACTCACACGAGGATATGAGCAGTTCTTC
CASNWGLTRGYEQFF
>TRBJ2-1|TRBV20-1|13|NA|many
TGCAGTGCTAGTCCCCAGGGGTACAATGAGCAGTTCTTC
CSASPQGYNEQFF
>TRBJ1-1|TRBV29-1|12|NA|many
TGCAGCGTTGCTCGGGGGTACACTGAAGCTTTCTTT
CSVARGYTEAFF
>TRBJ1-1|TRBV5-4|14|NA|NA
TGTGCCAGCAGCTTGGCGGGACGGGGCACTGAAGCTTTCTTT
CASSLAGRGTEAFF
>TRBJ2-7|TRBV10-3|14|NA|few
TGTGCCATCAGTGATGGGGACTCAACCTACGAGCAGTACTTC
CAISDGDSTYEQYF
>TRBJ2-1|TRBV20-1|16|TRBD1|NA
TGCAGTGCTCCTCCTCAATCAGGGGGTCTCTACAATGAGCAGTTCTTC
CSAPPQSGGLYNEQFF
>TRBJ2-3|TRBV5-6|15|TRBD1|NA
TGTGCCAGCAGCTATGGGGACAGGCTCACAGATACGCAGTATTTT
CASSYGDRLTDTQYF
>TRBJ2-3|TRBV20-1|11|NA|NA
TGCAGTGCCCTATACTTAGATACGCAGTATTTT
CSALYLDTQYF
>TRBJ2-7|TRBV18|15|TRBD2|few
TGTGCCAGCTCAGCTAGCGGGAGGGGAACCTACGAGCAGTACTTC
CASSASGRGTYEQYF
>TRBJ1-2|TRBV24-1|14|TRBD1|NA
TGTGCCACCAGTGATCGTGGGACAGTCTATGGCTACACCTTC
CATSDRGTVYGYTF
>TRBJ2-7|TRBV6-5|15|NA|NA
TGTGCCAGCAGTTATGGAGGGAGTGGGACCTACGAGCAGTACTTC
CASSYGGSGTYEQYF
>TRBJ2-2|TRBV7-2|13|NA|NA
TGTGCCAGCAGCTTACTAGGTTCCGGGGAGCTGTTTTTT
CASSLLGSGELFF
>TRBJ1-1|TRBV29-1|13|NA|few
TGCAGCGTCACAACAGGGAGTGGAACTGAAGCTTTCTTT
CSVTTGSGTEAFF
>TRBJ2-7|TRBV6-6|13|NA|few
TGTGCCAGCAGTTTTGGGTCTCCCTACGAGCAGTACTTC
CASSFGSPYEQYF
>TRBJ2-7|TRBV20-1|15|TRBD1|once
TGCAGTGCTCCTAATTCCGGGACAGGGGCCTACGAGCAGCACTTC
CSAPNSGTGAYEQHF
>TRBJ2-2|TRBV4-3|15|NA|few
TGCGCCAGCAGCCGCGGGTCTGAGAGCCTCCGGGAGCTGTTTTTT
CASSRGSESLRELFF
>TRBJ2-1|TRBV20-1|11|NA|NA
TGCAGTGCTAACTCGTACAATGAGCAGTTCTTC
CSANSYNEQFF
>TRBJ2-7|TRBV20-1|14|TRBD2|few
TGCAGTGCTTCGCCGGGACTAGCGGCAAACGGGCAGTACTTC
CSASPGLAANGQYF
>TRBJ2-3|TRBV10-3|16|TRBD2|once
TGTGCCATCAGTCAAATTAGCGGGACTAGCACAGATACGCAGTATTTT
CAISQISGTSTDTQYF
>TRBJ1-5|TRBV20-1|13|NA|few
TGCAGTGCACTCACCAGGGGCACTCAGCCCCAGCATTTT
CSALTRGTQPQHF
>TRBJ2-1|TRBV12-3/TRBV12-4|15|TRBD2|NA
TGTGCCAGCAGTTTGGGGATTCGGGGAGGGAATGAGCAGTTCTTC
CASSLGIRGGNEQFF
>TRBJ2-5|TRBV7-6|16|NA|NA
TGTGCCAGCAGCTTAGTATCTAGGCAGAGGGAGGAGACCCAGTACTTC
CASSLVSRQREETQYF
>TRBJ2-1|TRBV12-3/TRBV12-4|15|NA|NA
TGTGCCAGCAGTTTGGGGGCTACCGGGGGGAATGAGCAGTTCTTC
CASSLGATGGNEQFF
>TRBJ2-1|TRBV20-1|14|NA|NA
TGCAGTGCTGGGGCCGGAGGGGGCTACAATGAGCAGTTCTTC
CSAGAGGGYNEQFF
>TRBJ1-1|TRBV29-1|10|NA|NA
TGCAGCGTTAGGGACCCTGAAGCTTTATTT
CSVRDPEALF
>TRBJ2-5|TRBV20-1|12|NA|few
TGCAGTGCTAGAAGGCGAAAAGAGACCCAGTACTTC
CSARRRKETQYF
>TRBJ2-3|TRBV2|15|NA|NA
TGTGCCAGCAGTTACCGGGACCCCCGAAGTGGGACGCAGTATTTT
CASSYRDPRSGTQYF
>TRBJ2-1|TRBV5-1|17|NA|many
TGCGCCAGCAGCTTGGAAGGCCGCCAGGGTAACCCCAATGAGCAGTTCTTC
CASSLEGRQGNPNEQFF
>TRBJ2-7|TRBV29-1|15|TRBD1|few
TGCAGCGTTCAGATGGGACAGGGGGAATCCTACGAGCAGTACTTC
CSVQMGQGESYEQYF
>TRBJ1-2|TRBV20-1|14|TRBD1|few
TGCAGTGCTAGTCTAAAGGGGACAGACTATGGCTACACCTTC
CSASLKGTDYGYTF
>TRBJ2-1|TRBV7-3|13|NA|NA
TGTGCCAGCAGCTCCCCAGGGGCAGATGAGCAGTTCTTC
CASSSPGADEQFF
>TRBJ2-7|TRBV29-1|11|NA|NA
TGCAGCGTTGCCGCGGCCGGGGAGCAGTACTTC
CSVAAAGEQYF
>TRBJ1-1|TRBV18|15|NA|NA
TGTGCCAGCTCACCATCTTTTGACAGGACCCGTGAGGCTTTCTTT
CASSPSFDRTREAFF
>TRBJ2-7|TRBV20-1|12|NA|NA
TGCAGTGCTAGAGACACCGGGCCCGAGCAGTACTTC
CSARDTGPEQYF
>TRBJ2-7|TRBV25-1|14|NA|NA
TGTGCCAGCAGTGAATATGGGGGCCCCTACGAGCAGTACTTC
CASSEYGGPYEQYF
>TRBJ2-7|TRBV12-3/TRBV12-4|15|NA|NA
TGTGCCAGCAGTTTGTGGGGGCAGTCTACTAGGGAGCAGTACTTC
CASSLWGQSTREQYF
>TRBJ2-1|TRBV7-9|14|TRBD1|NA
TGTGCCAGCACCCCCCAGGGGGTTTACAATGAGCAGTTCTTC
CASTPQGVYNEQFF
>TRBJ1-1|TRBV6-6|13|NA|NA
TGTGCCAGCAGGGAGGGCCAACGGACTGAAGCTTTCTTT
CASREGQRTEAFF
>TRBJ2-5|TRBV11-2|12|NA|few
TGTGCCAGCACTCACCGAGGGGAGACCCAGTACTTC
CASTHRGETQYF
>TRBJ2-1|TRBV29-1|15|NA|NA
TGCAGCGTTGAACAGGGGTCGAGCTCCTACAATGAGCAGTTCTTC
CSVEQGSSSYNEQFF
>TRBJ2-7|TRBV4-3|14|TRBD1|NA
TGCGCCAGCAGCCCCCAGACAGGGGGAACTGAGCAGTACTTC
CASSPQTGGTEQYF
>TRBJ2-7|TRBV7-2|11|NA|NA
TGTGCCAGCGGGACCTTCGGCGAGCAGTACTTC
CASGTFGEQYF
>TRBJ2-1|TRBV18|16|NA|NA
TGTGCCAGCGACACGGGGAAAAACACAGTTTACAATGAGCAGTTCTTC
CASDTGKNTVYNEQFF
>TRBJ1-2|TRBV29-1|14|TRBD1|NA
TGCAGCGTTGAAGAGAGACAGGGACTAGATGGCTACACCTTC
CSVEERQGLDGYTF
>TRBJ2-1|TRBV6-2/TRBV6-3|16|NA|few
TGTGCCAGCAAGAGGCTCTACGGGACACTATACAATGAGCAGTTCTTC
CASKRLYGTLYNEQFF
>TRBJ2-7|TRBV2|12|TRBD2|few
TGTGCCGGAGCGGTAAGCGGGAGCGAGCAGTACTTC
CAGAVSGSEQYF
>TRBJ2-7|TRBV6-1|14|NA|few
TGTGCCAGCAGCAGAGGGGACAAGGGAACGGAGCAGTACTTC
CASSRGDKGTEQYF
>TRBJ1-4|TRBV12-3/TRBV12-4|12|TRBD1|few
TGTGCCAGCAGAGCCGGACAGGGACAACTGTTTTTT
CASRAGQGQLFF
>TRBJ2-7|TRBV28|14|NA|few
TGTGCCACCTTAACCCCAGGTGGGACCTACGAGCAGTACTTC
CATLTPGGTYEQYF
>TRBJ1-2|TRBV6-2/TRBV6-3|16|NA|NA
TGTGCCAGCAGCACAGGTCGGAGTCAAGCTAACTATGGCTACACCTTC
CASSTGRSQANYGYTF
>TRBJ2-1|TRBV20-1|13|TRBD2|few
TGCAGTGCCATTAGCGGGCCCTTCCCCGAGCAGTTCTTC
CSAISGPFPEQFF
>TRBJ2-3|TRBV4-3|14|NA|few
TGCGCCAGCAGCCAAGGGACACGGGGAGATACGCAGTATTTT
CASSQGTRGDTQYF
>TRBJ2-7|TRBV6-2/TRBV6-3|13|TRBD2|few
TGTGCCAGCACCCAAGCGGGAACCTACGAGCAGTACTTC
CASTQAGTYEQYF
>TRBJ2-1|TRBV6-6|13|NA|many
TGTGCCAGCAGTTACCAGCCAGACAATGAGCAGTTCTTC
CASSYQPDNEQFF